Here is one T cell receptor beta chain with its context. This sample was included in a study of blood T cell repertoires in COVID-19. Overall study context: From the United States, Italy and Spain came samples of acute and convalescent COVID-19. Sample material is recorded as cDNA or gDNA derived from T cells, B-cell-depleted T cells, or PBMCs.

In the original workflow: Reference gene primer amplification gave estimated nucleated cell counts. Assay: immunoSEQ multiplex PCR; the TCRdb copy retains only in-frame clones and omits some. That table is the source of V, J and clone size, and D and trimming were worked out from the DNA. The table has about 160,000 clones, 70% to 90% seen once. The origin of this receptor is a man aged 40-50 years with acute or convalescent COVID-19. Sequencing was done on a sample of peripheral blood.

The CDR3 DNA reads TGTGCCAGCTCACCAGGGACAGACCCCGCCAACGAGCAGTACTTC. This gives the protein CASSPGTDPANEQYF. The V and J genes are TRBV18 and TRBJ2-7; 7 bases line up with TRBD1. Germline V CDR1 and CDR2: KGHSH, LQKENI. Trimming took 2 bases from V and 5 from J; bases not matched to a gene: 9. The CDR3 is made up of 15 amino acids.